The 28 T cell receptor beta chains in this list originate from one sample, sequenced in a study of blood T cells in healthy people across ages. A second 7 to 11 cycle PCR used barcoded and J-beta primers. MiXCR was run by TCRdb on the 5' RACE reads, yielding one entry per CDR3 protein. Among 1,100,000 or so distinct CDR3 sequences listed, under 45% were seen once. The sequenced sample was blood. The receptors stem from a woman aged 60 to 75 in good health.

This clonotype has ten or more counts. One end of the junction varies from germline; a read error may be responsible. The chain employs TRBV5-1 and TRBJ2-7, with 7 positions matching TRBD1. CDR1 SGHRS and CDR2 YFSETQ come from the germline V gene. The CDR3 covers 12 residues. CDR3 nucleotides: TGTGCCAGCAGAAGGGACAGCTACGAGCAGTACTTC. Its translation is CASRRDSYEQYF.

The CDR3 here is CASSIDSGQETQYF. In DNA, the CDR3 is TGTGCCAGCAGCATAGATAGCGGTCAAGAGACCCAGTACTTC. The chain couples TRBV7-2 to TRBJ2-5, with D perhaps TRBD2 (6 bases). The V gene's germline CDR1 is SGHTA and CDR2 FQGNSA. The V end was cut by 5 bases, the J end by 2 bases, with 12 bases between. The CDR3 loop spans 14 amino acids.

This clonotype was recorded a few times. The chain has TRBV11-2 and TRBJ2-6; unclear D gene. Germline-derived CDR1 and CDR2 are SGHAT and FQNNGV. The CDR3 consists of 22 residues. Deletions cut 3 bases from V and 0 bases from J, with 27 bases between. CDR3 nucleotide sequence: TGTGCCAGCAGCTTCCTCTTGTGGGCCGCCAGATTGAACAACTCTGGGGCCAACGTCCTGACTTTC. It translates to CASSFLLWAARLNNSGANVLTF.

The rearrangement joins TRBV28 to TRBJ1-2, with D maybe TRBD1 (5 bases). The V and J ends lost 6 bases and 6 bases respectively, with 17 bases between them. The CDR3 sequence is 14 residues long. Germline V CDR1 and CDR2: MDHEN, SYDVKM. The CDR3 reads CASRRSGRAHGYTF. The CDR3 bases are TGTGCCAGCAGAAGGTCAGGGAGGGCACATGGCTACACCTTC.

For this clonotype: One end of the junction is discordant with germline, which a read error may explain. The J gene is TRBJ2-1, the V gene TRBV27; 7 bases map to TRBD1. The CDR3 runs to 14 residues. Germline loops: CDR1 MNHEY, CDR2 SMNVEV (reference sequence). The CDR3 sequence: CASRAGGSYNEQSF. The CDR3 region has the DNA TGTGCCAGCAGAGCAGGGGGATCCTACAATGAGCAGTCCTTC.

Comments on this clonotype: A much larger clone is a single base away; this may be a read error. The rearrangement links TRBV7-2 to TRBJ2-1; D may be TRBD2 (7 bases). V lost 3 bases to trimming and J lost 13 bases, with 19 bases between them. CDR3 size: 14 residues. Germline CDR1 and CDR2: SGHTA and FQGNSA. The CDR3 nucleotides are TGTGCCAGCAGCTTTGAGGGGGGGAAAGAGACCCAGTTCTTC. It specifies CASSFEGGKETQFF.

The chain couples TRBV20-1 to TRBJ2-3; TRBD2 agrees at 9 bases. Germline V CDR1 and CDR2: DFQATT, SNEGSKA (reference sequence). The CDR3 runs 15 residues. V lost 3 bases and J lost 5; bases outside the gene matches: 9. CDR3 in DNA: TGCAGTGCTAGGGGTGGCGGCGGGAGGGGAGATACGCAGTATTTT. As protein: CSARGGGGRGDTQYF.

The V call is TRBV15, the J call TRBJ2-7; TRBD2 matches at 13 bases. Germline lookup yields CDR1 LNHNV and CDR2 YYDKDF (reference sequence). This CDR3 comprises 17 residues. The junction had 8 bases not matched to a gene; V was cut back by 2 bases and J by 4 bases. This CDR3 is CATSRREGLAGAYEQYF. CDR3 coding DNA: TGTGCCACCAGCAGACGGGAAGGACTAGCGGGAGCTTACGAGCAGTACTTC.

This chain joins TRBV2 and TRBJ2-3; 7 nucleotides agree with TRBD2. The CDR3 spans 14 residues. Unmatched junction bases numbered 5, after V lost 7 bases and J lost 1 base. Germline V gives CDR1 SNHLY, CDR2 FYNNEI. CDR3 sequence: CASTRGLGTDTQYF. The CDR3 region has the DNA TGTGCCAGCACCCGAGGACTAGGCACAGATACGCAGTATTTT.

In its sample, this clonotype was seen once. V is TRBV5-1 and J is TRBJ2-5, with D possibly TRBD2 on 6 matching bases. The J call is doubtful: the DNA matches TRBJ2-7 better. CDR1 SGHRS and CDR2 YFSETQ come from the germline V gene. CDR3 length: 12 residues. The CDR3 spells CASNGGTYEQYF. The DNA of the CDR3 is TGCGCCAGCAATGGGGGGACTTACGAGCAGTACTTC.

The V and J genes are TRBV29-1 and TRBJ2-1, with D possibly matching TRBD2 (6 bases). Near its end, the DNA agrees better with TRBJ2-7, so the J call may be wrong. This CDR3 has 15 residues. Germline V lookup: CDR1 SQVTM, CDR2 ANQGSEA. CDR3 amino acids: CSAIPTSSVYNEQYF. The CDR3 DNA reads as TGCAGCGCCATACCGACTAGTAGTGTATACAATGAGCAGTACTTC.

CDR3 nucleotide sequence: TGTGCCAGCAGCGGGCCCGGGACGTCGCCCTACGAGCAGTACTTC. Translating it yields CASSGPGTSPYEQYF. The chain carries TRBV11-2 and TRBJ2-7; either TRBD1 or TRBD2 may fit D (5 bases each). Trimming took 5 bases from V and 2 from J, leaving 16 bases between them. Germline loops: CDR1 SGHAT, CDR2 FQNNGV. This CDR3 has 15 amino acids.

V gene TRBV7-2 combines with J gene TRBJ2-3; perhaps TRBD2 as D (6 bases). The CDR3 sequence is 14 residues long. Looked up from germline, CDR1 is SGHTA and CDR2 is FQGNSA. V was pared by 1 base and J by 10 bases, with 15 bases between. The CDR3 reads CASSLGGSPGAQYF. The CDR3 bases are TGTGCCAGCAGCTTAGGGGGGTCTCCGGGGGCGCAGTATTTT.

To note about this clonotype: A much more abundant neighbour one base away suggests this may be a read error. The V gene is TRBV10-3, the J gene TRBJ2-3; a possible D gene is TRBD1 (5 bases). Germline CDR1 reads ENHRY; CDR2 reads SYGVKD. CDR3 length: 14 residues. The CDR3 loop is CAISVDSSTETQYF. As DNA, the CDR3 is TGTGCCATCAGTGTTGACAGTAGCACAGAAACGCAGTATTTT.

A few counts support this clonotype. The chain uses TRBV13 and TRBJ2-7; D possibly matches TRBD1 or TRBD2 (6 bases each). The CDR3 extends over 15 amino acids. Germline V CDR1 and CDR2: PRHDT, FYEKMQ (reference sequence). Trimming removed 4 bases at V and 3 bases at J, with 16 bases between. Here the CDR3 DNA reads TGTGCCAGCAGCTATAGCGGAGAGGGGGTCTACGAGCAGTACTTC. Amino acids: CASSYSGEGVYEQYF.

The chain uses TRBV2 and TRBJ2-3; D ambiguous. CDR3 length: 16 residues. Germline values: CDR1 SNHLY, CDR2 FYNNEI. Trimming took off 3 bases at V and 0 bases at J, with 13 bases between the two ends. The CDR3 region is CASSDWGRSSTDTQYF. The DNA for the CDR3 is TGTGCCAGCAGTGATTGGGGTCGCTCTAGCACAGATACGCAGTATTTT. The full variable domain, in which reference TRBV2 and TRBJ2-3 provide the parts outside the CDR3, is EPEVTQTPSHQVTQMGQEVILRCVPISNHLYFYWYRQILGQKVEFLVSFYNNEISEKSEIFDDQFSVERPDGSNFTLKIRSTKLEDSAMYFCASSDWGRSSTDTQYFGPGTRLTVL.

The chain links TRBV20-1 to TRBJ2-1; TRBD2 agrees at 12 bases. The CDR3 has 15 residues. Per germline, CDR1 DFQATT and CDR2 SNEGSKA (reference sequence). V lost 5 bases, J lost 5 bases, and 7 bases stayed unmatched. CDR3 residues: CSAVGLAGRNNEQFF. For the CDR3, the DNA is TGCAGTGCTGTCGGACTAGCGGGACGAAACAATGAGCAGTTCTTC.

A note on this clonotype: A much bigger clone sits one base away, suggesting this may be a read error. The CDR3 spells CASSEGLYNEQYF. CDR3 nucleotides: TGTGCCAGCTCGGAGGGCCTCTACAATGAGCAGTACTTC. The chain has TRBV14 and TRBJ2-7; TRBD2 might be the D (6 bases). V dropped 8 bases and J dropped 7 bases, with 18 bases sitting between them. In germline, CDR1 is SGHDN, CDR2 FVKESK. The CDR3 has 13 amino acids.

The chain uses TRBV21-1 and TRBJ1-2; TRBD1, the table's D call, lacks a check against the DNA. TRBV21-1 is tagged as a pseudogene. This CDR3 contains 16 residues. The CDR3 loop is CASSKESQTGNYGYTF. DNA for the CDR3: TGTGCCAGCAGCAAAGAGTCTCAGACAGGGAACTATGGCTACACCTTC.

The chain combines TRBV7-2 with TRBJ2-7; D is unclear. CDR1 and CDR2 (germline): SGHTA, FQGNSA. The CDR3 length is 17 residues. Between the trimmed V and J ends, which lost 1 base and 0 bases, there was a span of 16 bases. The CDR3 region has the DNA TGTGCCAGCAGCTTAGTTGGCAGTGATGAGCCCTCCTACGAGCAGTACTTC. Translated, it gives CASSLVGSDEPSYEQYF. The whole variable domain, remainder taken from reference TRBV7-2 and TRBJ2-7, is GAGVSQSPSNKVTEKGKDVELRCDPISGHTALYWYRQSLGQGLEFLIYFQGNSAPDKSGLPSDRFSAERTGGSVSTLTIQRTQQEDSAVYLCASSLVGSDEPSYEQYFGPGTRLTVT.

The V gene is TRBV7-3, the J gene TRBJ2-3, with D possibly being TRBD2 (6 bases). V was cut by 1 base and J by 5 bases, with 16 bases left in between. Per the germline V gene, CDR1 is SGHTA and CDR2 is FQGTGA. CDR3 length equals 16 residues. The CDR3 loop is CASSLKPASVVDTQYF. The CDR3 coding sequence is TGTGCCAGCAGCTTAAAGCCAGCTAGCGTAGTAGATACGCAGTATTTT.

V usage is TRBV4-1 and J usage is TRBJ2-2, with 12 positions matching TRBD2. CDR3 size: 16 residues. V lost 3 bases to trimming and J lost 3 bases; unmatched junction nucleotides: 2. Germline V lookup: CDR1 MGHRA, CDR2 YSYEKL. Here the CDR3 reads CASSQLAGGDTGELFF. The CDR3, as DNA: TGCGCCAGCAGCCAGCTAGCGGGAGGGGACACCGGGGAGCTGTTTTTT.

This chain connects TRBV12-3 or TRBV12-4 to TRBJ2-1, with 11 bases fitting TRBD1. J lost 6 bases, V lost 4 bases, and 11 bases had no gene match. The CDR3 totals 17 residues. The CDR3 nucleotides read TGTGCCAGCAGTTCGACCGTGGACAGGGGGCGCCGCAATGAGCAGTTCTTC. Residues: CASSSTVDRGRRNEQFF.

The chain has TRBV12-3 or TRBV12-4 and TRBJ2-1; D is unresolved. The germline V and J ends were trimmed by 2 bases and 5 bases, with 10 bases remaining between them. The CDR3 consists of 14 residues. CDR3 residues: CASSLWDSDNEQFF. The CDR3 DNA is TGTGCCAGCAGTTTATGGGATTCGGACAATGAGCAGTTCTTC.

This clonotype was detected only a few times. CDR3 DNA sequence: TGCAGCGTTGAAGATCTTGGACTAGCGGAAAGCGGAGCTAGCACAGATACGCAGTATTTT. Translated: CSVEDLGLAESGASTDTQYF. The chain uses TRBV29-1 and TRBJ2-3, with 10 bases identical to TRBD2. Germline V gene data show CDR1 as SQVTM and CDR2 as ANQGSEA. V gave up 0 bases and J gave up 0 bases; unmatched junction bases: 15. The CDR3 covers 20 residues.

The J gene is TRBJ2-5, the V gene TRBV27; D gene unclear. V was shortened by 4 bases and J by 5 bases, with 14 bases between the two germline ends. Germline values: CDR1 MNHEY, CDR2 SMNVEV (reference sequence). The CDR3 has 14 residues. The CDR3 DNA reads as TGTGCCAGCAGTTCCCTCAGCTTGGGGGAGACCCAGTACTTC. Amino acids: CASSSLSLGETQYF.

The rearrangement joins TRBV19 to TRBJ2-6; TRBD1 aligns across 8 bases. The CDR3 extends over 18 amino acids. J gave up 0 bases and V 6 bases, and 10 bases lay outside the gene matches. CDR1 and CDR2 (germline): LNHDA, SQIVND (reference sequence). The CDR3 coding sequence is TGTGCCAGTAGGGGCCCCAGGGGGCTTCTCTCTGGGGCCAACGTCCTGACTTTC. Translating gives CASRGPRGLLSGANVLTF.

This clonotype was detected a few times. This sequence joins TRBV7-2 and TRBJ2-1; 9 nucleotides match TRBD1. The CDR3 runs to 15 residues. Germline-derived CDR1 and CDR2 are SGHTA and FQGNSA. The ends lost 7 bases at V and 4 bases at J; junction bases unmatched: 8. CDR3 in amino acids: CASNFPGQGYNEQFF. The DNA for the CDR3 is TGTGCCAGCAACTTCCCGGGACAGGGTTACAATGAGCAGTTCTTC.